This TCR beta chain was captured in a study of blood T cell repertoires in COVID-19. J was trimmed by 3 bases and V by 0 bases; bases with no gene match: 6. CDR3 length: 17 residues. Germline CDR1 is SEHNR and CDR2 is FQNEAQ (reference sequence). Original methodology: The assay estimated nucleated cells by amplifying reference gene primers. Only in-frame clones appear in the TCRdb table, and some are missing; sequencing was by immunoSEQ multiplex PCR. V, J and clone size are those of that table, while D and trimming were read from the DNA. The sample records over 200,000 clones, 87% being singletons. The chain joins TRBV7-9 to TRBJ2-1; TRBD2 matches at 9 bases. Specimen: PBMCs or T cells enriched from blood (not recorded which). The TCR comes from a man aged 18-30 years with acute COVID-19. CDR3 protein: CASSLAWREGLYNEQFF. CDR3 in DNA: TGTGCCAGCAGCTTAGCGTGGCGGGAGGGCCTCTACAATGAGCAGTTCTTC.